Detailed here is one TCR beta chain. The data were taken from a study of T cell responses to AZD1222 COVID-19 vaccine. Trimming removed 4 bases at V and 1 base at J, with 6 bases between. CDR1 and CDR2 (germline): LGHDT, YNNKEL (reference sequence). The CDR3 loop spans 13 amino acids. Produced via immunoSEQ multiplex PCR; TCRdb's table is partial and in-frame only. The repertoire holds about 93,000 clones, with nearly 90% as singletons. The input for sequencing was peripheral blood, taken on day 0 of MenACWY control vaccination. This sequence originates from an adult in good health. V gene TRBV3-1 (or the pseudogene TRBV3-2) combines with J gene TRBJ2-3; no definite D call. The CDR3 region is CASSPPGTDTQYF. CDR3 DNA: TGTGCCAGCAGCCCACCGGGCACAGATACGCAGTATTTT.